A selection of T cell receptor beta chains follows, all from one sample in a study of blood T cell repertoires in COVID-19. TCRdb's copy holds only in-frame clones and misses some; the assay was immunoSEQ multiplex PCR. The data hold 140,000 or so clones, with about 80% observed a single time. The specimen was peripheral blood. These receptors came from a human donor in a cohort sampled during active COVID-19. The CDR3 runs from the conserved cysteine through the conserved F or W.

cdr3_aa j_call v_call
CASSTPVASGGNEQFF TRBJ2-1 TRBV9
CATHAAAPSTDTQYF TRBJ2-3 TRBV10-1
CASSAALTGSYEQYF TRBJ2-7 TRBV28
CATSVTGTLSGNTIYF TRBJ1-3 TRBV15
CASSSVGSGGKLFF TRBJ1-4 TRBV7-6
CAWSPLTDTQYF TRBJ2-3 TRBV30
CASSNQALSTDTQYF TRBJ2-3 TRBV3-1/TRBV3-2
CASSPGPETRQSGYTF TRBJ1-2 TRBV16
CASSSLQGASITDTQYF TRBJ2-3 TRBV5-6
CASSQERGRKSTDTQYF TRBJ2-3 TRBV3-1/TRBV3-2
CASSQDRDRTNYGYTF TRBJ1-2 TRBV4-1
CASSLLASYNEQFF TRBJ2-1 TRBV7-9
CASSQGGGMDGWGGYTF TRBJ1-2 TRBV4-2
CASSDPQYNSPLHF TRBJ1-6 TRBV3-1/TRBV3-2
CASSSKRSTGAPHQPQHF TRBJ1-5 TRBV5-1
CASTFRGPMNTEAFF TRBJ1-1 TRBV5-6
CASRRGTGDNSPLHF TRBJ1-6 TRBV28
CASTGTGFEKLFF TRBJ1-4 TRBV6-5
CASSLSMGGLQFF TRBJ2-1 TRBV27
CAISESRQDNYGYTF TRBJ1-2 TRBV10-3
CASSPTGVNQPQHF TRBJ1-5 TRBV28
CASRGVGGAGTDTQYF TRBJ2-3 TRBV3-1/TRBV3-2
CASSELRRGSNTEAFF TRBJ1-1 TRBV6-1
CASSGVGHLQETQYF TRBJ2-5 TRBV6-5
CAISTGQGVPNSPLHF TRBJ1-6 TRBV10-3
CASSQDGNSGGTQYF TRBJ2-5 TRBV14
CASKGGAEAFF TRBJ1-1 TRBV27
CASSLASSYGYTF TRBJ1-2 TRBV7-2
CASSGGTGTDTQYF TRBJ2-3 TRBV2
CASSQQGMGQPQHF TRBJ1-5 TRBV23-1
CASGSPGGFYEQYF TRBJ2-7 TRBV4-1
CASSFSGNQETQYF TRBJ2-5 TRBV5-4
CASSDGTGVGELFF TRBJ2-2 TRBV25-1
CASGLVGSGRATDTQYF TRBJ2-3 TRBV12-5
CASSLLLAGVGTGELFF TRBJ2-2 TRBV5-1
CASSLNSHIEPLHF TRBJ1-6 TRBV27
CASSSFSGGARRYNEQFF TRBJ2-1 TRBV6-2/TRBV6-3
CASSLPGTGYEQYF TRBJ2-7 TRBV28
CASSQGLPGGYTF TRBJ1-2 TRBV3-1/TRBV3-2
CAWSVTGGYNSPLHF TRBJ1-6 TRBV30
CASSPGQGRGQETQYF TRBJ2-5 TRBV5-4
CASSLAVAGYTDTQYF TRBJ2-3 TRBV5-1
CASRGLAGLLPRPTTQYF TRBJ2-5 TRBV10-1